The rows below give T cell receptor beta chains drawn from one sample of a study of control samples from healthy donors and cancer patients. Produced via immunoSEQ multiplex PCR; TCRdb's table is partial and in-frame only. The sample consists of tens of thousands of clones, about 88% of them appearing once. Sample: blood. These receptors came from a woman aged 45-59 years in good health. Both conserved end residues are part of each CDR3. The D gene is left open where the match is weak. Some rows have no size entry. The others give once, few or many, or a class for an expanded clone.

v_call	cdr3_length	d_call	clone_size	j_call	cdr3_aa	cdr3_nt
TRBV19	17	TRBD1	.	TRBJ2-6	CASSAGTGGSGANVLTF	TGTGCCAGTAGCGCCGGGACAGGGGGATCTGGGGCCAACGTCCTGACTTTC
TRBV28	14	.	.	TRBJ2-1	CASNPQTVDNEQFF	TGTGCCAGCAACCCCCAGACAGTTGACAATGAGCAGTTCTTC
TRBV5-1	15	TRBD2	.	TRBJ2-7	CASSLSAGEIYEQYF	TGCGCCAGCAGCTTAAGCGCGGGAGAAATATACGAGCAGTACTTC
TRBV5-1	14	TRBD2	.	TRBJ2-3	CASSRGGGLDTQYF	TGCGCCAGCAGCCGCGGGGGAGGGTTAGATACGCAGTATTTT
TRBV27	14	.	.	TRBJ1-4	CASRSQGGPTELFF	TGTGCCAGCCGTTCTCAGGGCGGCCCGACGGAACTGTTTTTT
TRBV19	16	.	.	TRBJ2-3	CASSIVRTRSSSTQYF	TGTGCCAGTAGTATAGTCAGGACGCGTTCTTCGAGTACGCAGTATTTT
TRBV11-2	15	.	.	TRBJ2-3	CASSPQGFSTDTQYF	TGTGCCAGCAGCCCCCAGGGGTTTAGCACAGATACGCAGTATTTT
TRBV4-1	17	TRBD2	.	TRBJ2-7	CASSQDSETSFPYEQYF	TGCGCCAGCAGCCAAGATTCCGAGACTAGCTTCCCCTACGAGCAGTACTTC
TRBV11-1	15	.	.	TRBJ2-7	CASSLGRGASYEQYF	TGTGCCAGCAGCTTAGGAAGGGGAGCCTCCTACGAGCAGTACTTC
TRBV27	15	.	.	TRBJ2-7	CASSQSGTQPGEQYF	TGTGCCAGCAGCCAATCCGGGACCCAACCGGGCGAGCAGTACTTC
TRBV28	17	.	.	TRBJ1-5	CASTLAGSGLGNQPQHF	TGTGCCAGCACTCTCGCTGGTTCCGGGCTCGGCAATCAGCCCCAGCATTTT
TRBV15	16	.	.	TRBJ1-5	CATSRDDRAYNQPQHF	TGTGCCACCAGCAGAGATGACAGAGCTTACAATCAGCCCCAGCATTTT
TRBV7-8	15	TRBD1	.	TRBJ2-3	CASSAQTGGIDTQYF	TGTGCCAGCAGCGCTCAGACAGGGGGGATAGATACGCAGTATTTT
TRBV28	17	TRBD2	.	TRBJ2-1	CASSYPLTSGSGIEQFF	TGTGCCAGCAGTTACCCCCTGACTAGCGGGAGTGGTATTGAGCAGTTCTTC
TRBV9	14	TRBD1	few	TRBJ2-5	CASSVAYRGETQYF	TGTGCCAGCAGCGTAGCTTACAGGGGGGAGACCCAGTACTTC
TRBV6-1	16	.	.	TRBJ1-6	CASSEAYRSYNSPLHF	TGTGCCAGCAGTGAAGCATACCGCTCCTATAATTCACCCCTCCACTTT
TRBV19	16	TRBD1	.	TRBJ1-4	CASSIRGDRANEKLFF	TGTGCCAGTAGTATACGAGGGGACAGGGCTAATGAAAAACTGTTTTTT
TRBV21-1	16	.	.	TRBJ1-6	CASSPKRSSYNSPLHF	TGTGCCAGCAGCCCCAAACGAAGTTCCTATAATTCACCCCTCCACTTT
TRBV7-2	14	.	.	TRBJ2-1	CASRQLAPYNEQFF	TGTGCCAGCAGGCAATTAGCGCCCTACAATGAGCAGTTCTTC
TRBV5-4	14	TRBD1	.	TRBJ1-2	CASSWGQGHYGYTF	TGTGCCAGCAGCTGGGGACAGGGGCACTATGGCTACACCTTC
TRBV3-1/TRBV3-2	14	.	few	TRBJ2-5	CASSQGFSLETQYF	TGTGCCAGCAGCCAAGGGTTTAGCTTAGAGACCCAGTACTTC
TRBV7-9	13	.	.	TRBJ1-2	CASSLTRDDGYTF	TGTGCCAGCAGCTTGACCCGGGATGATGGCTACACCTTC
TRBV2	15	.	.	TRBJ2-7	CASTLDSRANYEQYF	TGTGCCAGCACCTTGGACTCTAGAGCTAACTACGAGCAGTACTTC
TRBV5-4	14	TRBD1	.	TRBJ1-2	CASSGRDRVYGYTF	TGTGCCAGCAGCGGCCGGGACAGAGTCTATGGCTACACCTTC
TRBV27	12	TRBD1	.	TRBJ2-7	CASRTGGREQYF	TGTGCCAGCCGTACAGGGGGGAGAGAGCAGTACTTC
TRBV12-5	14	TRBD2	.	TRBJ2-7	CASGLGTSGDEQYF	TGTGCTAGTGGTTTGGGGACTAGCGGGGACGAGCAGTACTTC
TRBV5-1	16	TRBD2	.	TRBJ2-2	CASSLAQREDTGELFF	TGCGCCAGCAGCTTGGCCCAGCGGGAGGACACCGGGGAGCTGTTTTTT
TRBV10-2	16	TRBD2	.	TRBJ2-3	CASSVGLAGSTDTQYF	TGCGCCAGCAGTGTTGGACTAGCGGGAAGCACAGATACGCAGTATTTT
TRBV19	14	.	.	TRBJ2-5	CASSIGGGVETQYF	TGTGCCAGTAGTATAGGAGGCGGGGTAGAGACCCAGTACTTC
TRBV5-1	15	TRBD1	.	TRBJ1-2	CASSSPTGGNYGYTF	TGCGCCAGCAGCTCCCCGACAGGGGGCAACTATGGCTACACCTTC
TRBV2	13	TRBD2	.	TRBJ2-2	CASSGAGGGELFF	TGTGCCAGCAGTGGAGCGGGAGGGGGGGAGCTGTTTTTT
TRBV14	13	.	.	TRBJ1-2	CASSQVQGAGYTF	TGTGCCAGCAGCCAAGTCCAAGGAGCTGGCTACACCTTC
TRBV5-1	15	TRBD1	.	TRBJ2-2	CASSVQGTVGGELFF	TGCGCCAGCAGCGTACAGGGGACCGTGGGAGGGGAGCTGTTTTTT
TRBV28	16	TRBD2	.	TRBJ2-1	CASSLLAGVRDNEQFF	TGTGCCAGCAGTTTATTGGCGGGAGTCCGGGACAATGAGCAGTTCTTC
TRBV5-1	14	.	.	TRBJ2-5	CASRPGTFQETQYF	TGCGCCAGCAGACCCGGGACATTCCAAGAGACCCAGTACTTC
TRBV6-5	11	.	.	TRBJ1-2	CASPGGSGYTF	TGTGCCAGCCCCGGGGGGAGTGGCTACACCTTC
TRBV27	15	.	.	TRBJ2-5	CASSLSGTYQETQYF	TGTGCCAGCAGTTTGAGTGGGACCTACCAAGAGACCCAGTACTTC
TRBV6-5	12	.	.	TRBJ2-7	CASSEGTYEQYF	TGTGCCAGCTCTGAGGGAACCTACGAGCAGTACTTC
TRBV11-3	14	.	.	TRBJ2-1	CASSLMSSYNEQFF	TGTGCCAGCAGCTTAATGAGCTCCTACAATGAGCAGTTCTTC
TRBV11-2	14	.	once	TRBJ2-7	CASSLRLSPYEQYF	TGTGCCAGCAGCTTAAGACTCTCTCCCTACGAGCAGTACTTC
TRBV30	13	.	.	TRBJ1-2	CAWSVARDRGYTF	TGTGCCTGGAGTGTAGCCAGGGACCGTGGCTACACCTTC
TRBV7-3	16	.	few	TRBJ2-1	CASSLTPRSSYNEQFF	TGTGCCAGCAGCTTAACTCCCAGGAGCTCCTACAATGAGCAGTTCTTC
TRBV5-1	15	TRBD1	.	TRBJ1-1	CASSLHAGGRTEAFF	TGCGCCAGCAGCTTGCACGCAGGGGGTCGGACTGAAGCTTTCTTT
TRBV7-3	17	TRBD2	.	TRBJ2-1	CASSLEEGSGRYNEQFF	TGTGCCAGCAGCTTAGAGGAGGGTAGCGGGAGATACAATGAGCAGTTCTTC
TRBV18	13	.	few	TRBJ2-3	CASSPPVTDTQYF	TGTGCCAGCTCACCCCCCGTCACAGATACGCAGTATTTT
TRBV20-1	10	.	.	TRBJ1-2	CSARPAESIF	TGCAGTGCTAGACCTGCCGAATCAATCTTC
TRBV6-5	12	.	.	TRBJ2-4	CASRSPGYGVYF	TGTGCCAGCAGGTCCCCCGGGTATGGTGTTTACTTC
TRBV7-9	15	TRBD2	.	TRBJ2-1	CASSLGTSGSYEQFF	TGTGCCAGCAGCTTAGGGACTAGCGGGAGCTATGAGCAGTTCTTC
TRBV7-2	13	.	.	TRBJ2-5	CASSLMAEETQYF	TGTGCCAGCAGCTTAATGGCGGAAGAGACCCAGTACTTC
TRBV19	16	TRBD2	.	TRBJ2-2	CASMVLAGGEGGELFF	TGTGCCAGTATGGTCCTGGCGGGAGGTGAGGGCGGGGAGCTGTTTTTT
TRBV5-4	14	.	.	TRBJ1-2	CASSEGRGRYGYTF	TGTGCCAGCAGCGAAGGCCGGGGAAGGTATGGCTACACCTTC
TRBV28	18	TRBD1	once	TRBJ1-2	CASSTHPGQETTNYGYTF	TGTGCCAGCAGTACTCATCCGGGACAGGAGACGACTAACTATGGCTACACCTTC
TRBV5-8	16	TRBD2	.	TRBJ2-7	CASSVTSGLVSYEQYF	TGTGCCAGCAGCGTTACTAGCGGCCTCGTCTCCTACGAGCAGTACTTC
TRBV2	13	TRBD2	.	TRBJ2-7	CASKFRGVYEQYF	TGTGCCAGCAAATTCCGGGGGGTATACGAGCAGTACTTC
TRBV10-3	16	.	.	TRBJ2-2	CAISPRGRLESGELFF	TGTGCCATCAGTCCTAGGGGGAGGCTTGAATCCGGGGAGCTGTTTTTT
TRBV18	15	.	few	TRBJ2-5	CASSRTGLPQETQYF	TGTGCCAGCTCACGAACAGGGTTGCCTCAAGAGACCCAGTACTTC
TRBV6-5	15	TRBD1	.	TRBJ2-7	CASSYLRDRIGEQYF	TGTGCCAGCAGTTACCTCCGGGACAGGATTGGCGAGCAGTACTTC
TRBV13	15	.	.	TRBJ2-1	CASSLGTSFHNEQFF	TGTGCCAGCAGCTTAGGGACTTCCTTCCACAATGAGCAGTTCTTC
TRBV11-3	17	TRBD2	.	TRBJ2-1	CASSLGTSGTAYNEQFF	TGTGCCAGCAGCTTGGGGACTAGCGGGACTGCCTACAATGAGCAGTTCTTC